This is a list of T cell receptor beta chains from one sample in a study of early T cells in non-severe SARS-CoV-2 infection. One entry per CDR3 protein, called by TCRdb with MiXCR from the 5' RACE reads. The sample lists around 83,000 distinct CDR3 sequences, 10% occurring once. The sample here was whole blood, taken at baseline. Every receptor here comes from an adult who was a healthcare worker with PCR-confirmed SARS-CoV-2 infection or an uninfected control (not recorded which). The CDR3 runs from the conserved cysteine through the conserved F or W.

TRBJ1-2 | TRBV2 | CASKGDRLTNYGYTF
TRBJ2-3 | TRBV7-9 | CATKLAGADTQYF
TRBJ2-3 | TRBV28 | CASSLYWTVVDTDTQYF
TRBJ2-2 | TRBV7-2 | CASSLARGASGSGTGELFF
TRBJ2-1 | TRBV7-3 | CASSLTAGGRDEQFF
TRBJ1-1 | TRBV27 | CASSLSLRVGTEAFF
TRBJ1-6 | TRBV27 | CASSPNHPYNSPLHF
TRBJ2-1 | TRBV11-2 | CASSLARGAGEQFF
TRBJ1-1 | TRBV18 | CASSPATANTEAFF
TRBJ1-1 | TRBV30 | CAWTVGSAEAFF
TRBJ2-3 | TRBV12-3/TRBV12-4 | CASSPSLQGRTDTQYF
TRBJ2-3 | TRBV28 | CASSFPPMGDTDTQYF
TRBJ2-7 | TRBV7-2 | CASSWAPYEQYF
TRBJ2-5 | TRBV4-2 | CASSRNFQETQYF
TRBJ1-6 | TRBV7-9 | CASSRDRGFSPLHF
TRBJ1-6 | TRBV11-3 | CASSLHRDSPLHF
TRBJ1-3 | TRBV5-1 | CASSSGQPGGNTIYF
TRBJ2-3 | TRBV27 | CASSPPDRRAQYF
TRBJ2-6 | TRBV28 | CASRGTVNSGANVLTF
TRBJ2-2 | TRBV7-6 | CASSPPLWENTGELFF
TRBJ1-1 | TRBV5-1 | CASSFRDSYTEAFF
TRBJ2-7 | TRBV7-3 | CASSLSRGYEQYF
TRBJ1-1 | TRBV12-3/TRBV12-4 | CASSLGQFAEAFF
TRBJ1-2 | TRBV2 | CASSPDLYGYTF
TRBJ2-5 | TRBV7-9 | CASSSFAGKETQYF
TRBJ2-1 | TRBV5-1 | CASSSGLADEQFF
TRBJ2-3 | TRBV28 | CASTQTTDTQYF
TRBJ1-5 | TRBV12-3/TRBV12-4 | CASSRRDGNQPQHF
TRBJ2-1 | TRBV29-1 | CSVGGLAKNEQFF
TRBJ2-1 | TRBV4-1 | CASSPGLAGERFF
TRBJ2-3 | TRBV10-3 | CGAGGNTDTQYF
TRBJ2-7 | TRBV6-5 | CASSYSSRPIYEQYF
TRBJ2-7 | TRBV7-8 | CASSHGLARSYEQYF
TRBJ1-6 | TRBV6-1 | CASSEIWAAVNSPLHF
TRBJ2-5 | TRBV12-3/TRBV12-4 | CASSYKLAGGVVGETQYF
TRBJ2-3 | TRBV3-1 | CASSVQRETQYF
TRBJ2-3 | TRBV5-6 | CASSRDTSTDTQYF
TRBJ2-3 | TRBV12-3/TRBV12-4 | CASSLGSRDTQYF
TRBJ1-5 | TRBV2 | CASSELGNQPQHF
TRBJ1-1 | TRBV3-1 | CASSQVSLGEPFF
TRBJ2-5 | TRBV7-6 | CASSLAVGRRETQYF